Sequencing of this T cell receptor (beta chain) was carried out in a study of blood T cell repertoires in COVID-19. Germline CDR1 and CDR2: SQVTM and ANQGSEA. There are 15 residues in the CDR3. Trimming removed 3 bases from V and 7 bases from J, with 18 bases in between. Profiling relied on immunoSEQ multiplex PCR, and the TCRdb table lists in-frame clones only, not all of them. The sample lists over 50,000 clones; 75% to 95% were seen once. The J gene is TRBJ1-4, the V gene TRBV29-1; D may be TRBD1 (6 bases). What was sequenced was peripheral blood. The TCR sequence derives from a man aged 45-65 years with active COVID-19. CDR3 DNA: TGCAGCGTTGAGAAGGGGTCGGGGGGCGGTGAAAAACTGTTTTTT. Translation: CSVEKGSGGGEKLFF.